The 10 T cell receptor beta chains in this list originate from one sample, sequenced in a study of T cell responses to AZD1222 COVID-19 vaccine. Only in-frame clones appear in the TCRdb table, and some are missing; sequencing was by immunoSEQ multiplex PCR. The table records approximately 90,000 clones, about 92% of them present only once. The sample was peripheral blood, taken on day 0 of AZD1222 vaccination. Receptors originate from an adult in good health.

The chain employs TRBV9 and TRBJ2-3; the match to TRBD2 covers 12 bases. Germline V gene data show CDR1 as SGDLS and CDR2 as YYNGEE. With 5 bases clipped from V and 6 bases from J, the junction kept 7 bases outside the gene matches. The CDR3 is made up of 15 amino acids. Written as DNA, the CDR3 is TGTGCCAGCAGAACCCTAGCGGGAGGGGCGGATACGCAGTATTTT. As protein: CASRTLAGGADTQYF. The full variable domain, with the rest looked up from reference TRBV9 and TRBJ2-3, is DSGVTQTPKHLITATGQRVTLRCSPRSGDLSVYWYQQSLDQGLQFLIQYYNGEERAKGNILERFSAQQFPDLHSELNLSSLELGDSALYFCASRTLAGGADTQYFGPGTRLTVL.

V and J are TRBV7-9 and TRBJ2-4; D remains unclear. V shed 5 bases and J shed 6 bases, with 11 bases lying between them. This CDR3 has 13 amino acids. The V gene's germline CDR1 is SEHNR and CDR2 FQNEAQ (reference sequence). The CDR3 DNA reads as TGTGCCAGCAGCAGTGCAGGCCCAAACATTCAGTACTTC. Encoded protein: CASSSAGPNIQYF.

V and J are TRBV2 and TRBJ2-3; TRBD2 agrees at 10 bases. The CDR3 has 16 amino acids. Germline V gene sequence: CDR1 SNHLY, CDR2 FYNNEI. With 4 bases clipped from V and 3 bases from J, the junction kept 7 bases outside the gene matches. The CDR3 nucleotides read TGTGCCAGCAGTGGGGCTAGCGGGAGAAGGACAGATACGCAGTATTTT. It specifies CASSGASGRRTDTQYF. Full variable domain (rest looked up from reference TRBV2 and TRBJ2-3): EPEVTQTPSHQVTQMGQEVILRCVPISNHLYFYWYRQILGQKVEFLVSFYNNEISEKSEIFDDQFSVERPDGSNFTLKIRSTKLEDSAMYFCASSGASGRRTDTQYFGPGTRLTVL.

The V call is TRBV12-5, the J call TRBJ2-1; D may be TRBD1 or TRBD2 (5 bases each). Germline loops: CDR1 LGHNT, CDR2 FRNRAP. This CDR3 comprises 14 residues. Trimming removed 2 bases from V and 6 bases from J, with 11 bases in between. CDR3 bases: TGTGCTAGTGGTTTGTCCGGGGCCGGCAATGAGCAGTTCTTC. Its protein product is CASGLSGAGNEQFF.

The V gene is TRBV25-1, the J gene TRBJ2-7; 9 bases agree with TRBD1. This CDR3 spans 13 amino acids. The V segment lost 6 bases and the J segment 7 bases; nucleotides outside the gene matches: 7. The germline V gene encodes CDR1 MGHDK and CDR2 SYGVNS. CDR3 in amino acids: CASRGTGPGEQYF. The CDR3 nucleotides read TGTGCCAGCAGGGGGACAGGGCCGGGGGAGCAGTACTTC.

The CDR3 coding sequence is TGTGCCAGCAGCCGCGGGGGATTTGATCAGCCCCAGCATTTT. It codes for CASSRGGFDQPQHF. V is TRBV3-1 (or the pseudogene TRBV3-2) and J is TRBJ1-5; D perhaps matches TRBD1 (5 bases). Germline V gene lookup returns CDR1 LGHDT and CDR2 YNNKEL (reference sequence). This CDR3 has 14 residues. Trimming took off 4 bases at V and 5 bases at J, with 12 bases between the two ends.

The gene calls are TRBV19 and TRBJ2-1; 8 positions match TRBD2. Germline V gene sequence: CDR1 LNHDA, CDR2 SQIVND (reference sequence). CDR3 length equals 15 residues. With 3 bases clipped from V and 6 bases from J, the junction kept 7 bases outside the gene matches. CDR3 region: CASSMNSGGGNEQFF. The CDR3 nucleotides are TGTGCCAGTAGTATGAACAGCGGGGGAGGCAATGAGCAGTTCTTC. The whole variable domain, filled in from reference TRBV19 and TRBJ2-1, reads DGGITQSPKYLFRKEGQNVTLSCEQNLNHDAMYWYRQDPGQGLRLIYYSQIVNDFQKGDIAEGYSVSREKKESFPLTVTSAQKNPTAFYLCASSMNSGGGNEQFFGPGTRLTVL.

This sequence joins TRBV6-5 and TRBJ1-1; D possibly corresponds to TRBD1 (6 bases). This CDR3 is 14 amino acids long. V shed 5 bases and J shed 0 bases, with 10 bases lying between them. Germline CDR1 MNHEY, CDR2 SVGAGI. CDR3 bases: TGTGCCAGCAGTCCTCGACAGGTGAACACTGAAGCTTTCTTT. It specifies CASSPRQVNTEAFF.

V is TRBV15 and J is TRBJ1-1; a weak D match, TRBD1 (5 bases). The CDR3 totals 13 residues. Per the germline V gene, CDR1 is LNHNV and CDR2 is YYDKDF (reference sequence). With 5 bases removed from V and 7 bases from J, the gap between germline ends came to 14 bases. DNA of the CDR3: TGTGCCACCAGCCCACTCGGGGGTTATGAAGCTTTCTTT. It codes for CATSPLGGYEAFF.

V is TRBV7-9 and J is TRBJ2-3, with a tentative D call TRBD2 (5 bases). With 5 bases removed from V and 0 bases from J, the gap between germline ends came to 24 bases. This CDR3 region has 19 residues. Germline V gene lookup returns CDR1 SEHNR and CDR2 FQNEAQ (reference sequence). This chain's CDR3 is CASSPPWVARGSSTDTQYF. DNA of the CDR3: TGTGCCAGCAGCCCTCCTTGGGTCGCTCGGGGTTCTAGCACAGATACGCAGTATTTT.